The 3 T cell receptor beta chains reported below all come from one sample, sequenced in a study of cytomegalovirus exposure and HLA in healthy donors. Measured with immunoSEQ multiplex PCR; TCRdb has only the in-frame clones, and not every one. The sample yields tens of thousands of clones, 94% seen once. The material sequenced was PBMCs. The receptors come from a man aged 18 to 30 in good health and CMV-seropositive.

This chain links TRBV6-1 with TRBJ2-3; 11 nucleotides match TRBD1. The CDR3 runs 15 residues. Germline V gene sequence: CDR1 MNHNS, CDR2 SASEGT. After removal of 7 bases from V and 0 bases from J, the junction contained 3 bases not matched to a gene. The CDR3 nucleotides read TGTGCCAGCATCGGACAGGGGGCGAGCACAGATACGCAGTATTTT. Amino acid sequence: CASIGQGASTDTQYF.

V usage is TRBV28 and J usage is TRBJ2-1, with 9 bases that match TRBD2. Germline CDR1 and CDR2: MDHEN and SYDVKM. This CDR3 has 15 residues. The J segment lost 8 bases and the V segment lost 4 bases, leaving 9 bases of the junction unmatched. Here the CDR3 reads CASSSPSGIGDEQFF. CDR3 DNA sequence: TGTGCCAGCAGTTCCCCTAGCGGGATAGGAGATGAGCAGTTCTTC.

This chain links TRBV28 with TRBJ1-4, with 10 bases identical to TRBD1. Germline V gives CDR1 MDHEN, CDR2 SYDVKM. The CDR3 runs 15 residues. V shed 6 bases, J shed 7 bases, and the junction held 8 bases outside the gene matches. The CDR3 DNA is TGTGCCAGCAGCAATCCGGGACAGGGGAGTGAAAAACTGTTTTTT. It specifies CASSNPGQGSEKLFF.